The 24 T cell receptor beta chains presented below share a single source sample, sequenced in a study of T cell repertoires in cytomegalovirus infection. Their recognized antigens are unknown. TCRdb processed the reads anew with MiXCR; each CDR3 protein has one entry. The table includes roughly 90,000 distinct CDR3 sequences, around 28% detected once. Sequenced here: CD8+ T cells from cultured PBMCs, sampled from culture after CMV antigen stimulation. The origin of the receptors is a human donor in good health (CMV status not recorded). Some clones in this sample may be carry-over from other donors' samples.

This clonotype was counted at least ten times. This rearrangement joins TRBV7-2 to TRBJ1-2; D is possibly TRBD1 (6 bases). The CDR3 spans 14 residues. Trimming removed 5 bases at V and 8 bases at J, with 18 bases between. From germline, CDR1 is SGHTA and CDR2 FQGNSA. The CDR3 is CASSARGVFYGYTF. The CDR3 DNA reads TGTGCCAGCAGCGCGAGGGGGGTTTTCTACGGCTACACCTTC.

J is TRBJ2-7 and V is TRBV7-8; D gene unclear. This CDR3 spans 14 amino acids. V lost 1 base to trimming and J lost 9 bases, with 16 bases between them. Per the germline V gene, CDR1 is SGHVS and CDR2 is FQNEAQ. The CDR3 DNA reads TGTGCCAGCAGCTTAGGCCATCTAGAAATTGGGCAGTACTTC. Translated: CASSLGHLEIGQYF. The full variable domain, its missing parts supplied by reference TRBV7-8 and TRBJ2-7, is GAGVSQSPRYKVAKRGQDVALRCDPISGHVSLFWYQQALGQGPEFLTYFQNEAQLDKSGLPSDRFFAERPEGSVSTLKIQRTQQEDSAVYLCASSLGHLEIGQYFGPGTRLTVT.

Remarks on this clonotype: One base away lies a much larger clone, so this may be a sequencing read error. J is TRBJ2-7 and V is TRBV7-6; D gene ambiguous. V lost 2 bases and J 3 bases, leaving 8 bases between the germline ends. This CDR3 spans 13 amino acids. Germline assignment: CDR1 SGHVS and CDR2 FNYEAQ. Written as DNA, the CDR3 is TGTGCCAGCAGCTTAACCGATTGCTACGAGCAGTACTTC. It encodes CASSLTDCYEQYF.

The rearrangement joins TRBV5-4 to TRBJ2-3; TRBD2 agrees at 8 bases. Germline lookup yields CDR1 SGHNT and CDR2 YYREEE (reference sequence). V shed 4 bases, J shed 2 bases, and the junction held 3 bases outside the gene matches. The CDR3 has 14 residues. For the CDR3, the DNA is TGTGCCAGCAGCCCGGGACTAGACACAGATACGCAGTATTTT. Its protein is CASSPGLDTDTQYF.

About this clonotype itself: Possible read error: a much larger clone is one base away. The V gene is TRBV7-6, the J gene TRBJ1-1; D is possibly TRBD1 (6 bases). This CDR3 spans 14 amino acids. The germline gives CDR1 SGHVS, CDR2 FNYEAQ. The CDR3 loop reads CASSETGMNTETFF. The CDR3 DNA sequence: TGTGCCAGCAGCGAAACAGGGATGAACACTGAAACTTTCTTT.

This clonotype was observed a few times. The chain combines TRBV12-3 or TRBV12-4 with TRBJ2-1, with D maybe TRBD2 (5 bases). Between the trimmed V and J ends, which lost 6 bases and 0 bases, there was a span of 12 bases. This CDR3 has 15 residues. The chain's CDR3 is CASRPEGSSYNEQFF. The CDR3 DNA follows: TGTGCCAGCAGACCCGAGGGATCCTCCTACAATGAGCAGTTCTTC.

The chain combines TRBV9 with TRBJ2-2; tentatively, D is TRBD1 (6 bases). V dropped 0 bases and J dropped 5 bases, with 8 bases sitting between them. The CDR3 has 14 amino acids. Per the germline V gene, CDR1 is SGDLS and CDR2 is YYNGEE. CDR3 bases: TGTGCCAGCAGCGTAGAGGGGGATACCGGGGAGCTGTTTTTT. This translates into CASSVEGDTGELFF.

This clonotype was observed many times. This chain joins TRBV27 and TRBJ2-1; TRBD2 agrees at 7 bases. CDR3 length: 19 residues. V trimming: 0 bases; J trimming: 3 bases; junction bases outside the gene matches: 14. Germline V gene data show CDR1 as MNHEY and CDR2 as SMNVEV (reference sequence). The CDR3 sequence is CASSLSGGWGILSYNEQFF. In DNA form, the CDR3 reads TGTGCCAGCAGTTTATCGGGGGGGTGGGGGATCTTAAGCTACAATGAGCAGTTCTTC.

The chain couples TRBV29-1 to TRBJ1-1; no firm D call. The CDR3 loop spans 13 amino acids. The V and J ends lost 0 bases and 4 bases respectively, with 9 bases between them. Germline CDR1 and CDR2: SQVTM and ANQGSEA. The CDR3: CSVEDHVGTEAFF. As DNA, the CDR3 is TGCAGCGTTGAAGATCACGTAGGCACTGAAGCTTTCTTT.

The chain employs TRBV4-1 and TRBJ2-3; TRBD2 might be the D (5 bases). This CDR3 contains 15 residues. Deletions cut 0 bases from V and 1 base from J, with 8 bases between. Germline CDR1 reads MGHRA; CDR2 reads YSYEKL. The CDR3 sequence is CASSQELRGTDTQYF. The CDR3 region has the DNA TGCGCCAGCAGCCAAGAGCTGCGGGGCACAGATACGCAGTATTTT.

V and J are TRBV19 and TRBJ1-1; possibly TRBD1 for D (5 bases). The V and J ends lost 7 bases and 4 bases respectively, with 10 bases between them. The CDR3 consists of 12 residues. The germline V gene has CDR1 LNHDA and CDR2 SQIVND (reference sequence). The CDR3 here is CASTGGGTEAFF. CDR3 nucleotides: TGTGCCAGTACCGGGGGAGGCACTGAAGCTTTCTTT.

The chain joins TRBV27 to TRBJ2-5; D gene unclear. This CDR3 has 14 residues. Germline CDR1 MNHEY, CDR2 SMNVEV (reference sequence). The ends were cut back, 1 base at V and 0 bases at J, with 6 bases in the middle. The CDR3 here is CASSLFGNQETQYF. DNA for the CDR3: TGTGCCAGCAGTTTATTCGGCAACCAAGAGACCCAGTACTTC.

This clonotype has only a few counts. This chain connects TRBV20-1 to TRBJ1-2, with D possibly being TRBD1 (6 bases). Trimming took off 3 bases at V and 8 bases at J, with 13 bases between the two ends. This CDR3 spans 12 amino acids. CDR1 is DFQATT, CDR2 SNEGSKA, per germline (reference sequence). CDR3 DNA: TGCAGTGCTAGCTGGGCAGGGGCGGGCTACACCTTC. Translation gives CSASWAGAGYTF.

This clonotype was seen repeatedly, ten times or more. The rearrangement links TRBV28 to TRBJ1-1; no reliable D call. The CDR3 consists of 11 residues. Germline V gene data show CDR1 as MDHEN and CDR2 as SYDVKM. Trimming took 8 bases from V and 0 from J, leaving 4 bases between them. CDR3 residues: CASGVNTEAFF. In DNA form, the CDR3 reads TGTGCCAGCGGGGTGAACACTGAAGCTTTCTTT.

This clonotype was picked up many times. The V call is TRBV7-9, the J call TRBJ1-2; 10 nucleotides match TRBD1. This CDR3 spans 15 amino acids. CDR1 is SEHNR, CDR2 FQNEAQ, per germline (reference sequence). J was trimmed by 8 bases and V by 5 bases; bases with no gene match: 11. The CDR3 DNA sequence: TGTGCCAGCAGCAACCAAGGGACAGGGGTAGTCGGCTACACCTTC. It translates to CASSNQGTGVVGYTF.

This clonotype turned up a few times. The chain links TRBV6-1 to TRBJ1-4; D may be TRBD1 (5 bases). Between the trimmed V and J ends, which lost 2 bases and 3 bases, there was a span of 10 bases. The CDR3 contains 15 residues. CDR1 is MNHNS and CDR2 is SASEGT in the germline V gene. The CDR3 region is CASSEHGAPNEKLFF. CDR3 nucleotide sequence: TGTGCCAGCAGTGAACACGGGGCACCTAATGAAAAACTGTTTTTT.

This clonotype was detected only a few times. The chain carries TRBV12-3 or TRBV12-4 and TRBJ2-5, with 9 bases matching TRBD1. V gave up 6 bases and J gave up 5 bases; unmatched junction bases: 7. The CDR3 length is 14 residues. Written as DNA, the CDR3 is TGTGCCAGCAGCTCGGACAGGGGAGCGGAGACCCAGTACTTC. Protein sequence: CASSSDRGAETQYF.

Only a few counts were recorded for this clonotype. CDR3 in DNA: TGTGCCAGTAGTATATTAGGGACAGAGGGAGATACGCAGTATTTT. Its protein product is CASSILGTEGDTQYF. The chain combines TRBV19 with TRBJ2-3, with 7 bases lining up with TRBD1. This CDR3 has 15 amino acids. The junction had 7 bases not matched to a gene; V was cut back by 2 bases and J by 5 bases. Germline CDR1 LNHDA, CDR2 SQIVND (reference sequence). Variable domain in full (rest from reference TRBV19 and TRBJ2-3): DGGITQSPKYLFRKEGQNVTLSCEQNLNHDAMYWYRQDPGQGLRLIYYSQIVNDFQKGDIAEGYSVSREKKESFPLTVTSAQKNPTAFYLCASSILGTEGDTQYFGPGTRLTVL.

In its sample, this clonotype was seen many times. The CDR3 is CASSLTTEAFF. Here the CDR3 DNA reads TGTGCCAGCAGCTTAACCACTGAAGCTTTCTTT. V gene TRBV11-2 combines with J gene TRBJ1-1; D remains ambiguous. The V gene lost 2 bases and the J gene lost 4 bases, with 2 bases spanning the gap. The germline gives CDR1 SGHAT, CDR2 FQNNGV. The CDR3 spans 11 residues.

The J gene is TRBJ2-1, the V gene TRBV2; 12 nucleotides line up with TRBD1. The CDR3 extends over 19 amino acids. V was clipped by 6 bases and J by 3 bases; unmatched bases: 15. Germline CDR1 and CDR2: SNHLY and FYNNEI. The CDR3 here is CASRTGTGGAVGIYNEQFF. The CDR3 DNA reads TGTGCCAGCAGGACCGGGACAGGGGGCGCAGTGGGTATCTACAATGAGCAGTTCTTC.

The V gene is TRBV6-6, the J gene TRBJ1-5, with D unclear. This CDR3 contains 14 residues. Between the trimmed V and J ends, which lost 5 bases and 0 bases, there was a span of 8 bases. Germline V lookup: CDR1 MNHNY, CDR2 SVGAGI (reference sequence). The CDR3 reads CASSRVGSNQPQHF. The CDR3 DNA follows: TGTGCCAGCAGTCGGGTGGGTAGCAATCAGCCCCAGCATTTT.

The gene calls are TRBV9 and TRBJ2-1; the D is unclear. The CDR3 sequence is 13 residues long. Germline V CDR1 and CDR2: SGDLS, YYNGEE. The V end lost 4 bases, the J end lost 1 base, and 6 bases lay between the germline ends. The CDR3 DNA reads TGTGCCAGCAGCACCCAATCCTACAATGAGCAGTTCTTC. Its protein product is CASSTQSYNEQFF.

This clonotype has ten or more counts. The CDR3 nucleotides read TGTGCCAGTAGCCCTAGAGACCGGGACGAGCAGTACTTC. Protein: CASSPRDRDEQYF. This chain links TRBV19 with TRBJ2-7, with no clear D. The ends were cut back, 6 bases at V and 5 bases at J, with 14 bases in the middle. This CDR3 has 13 residues. The V gene's germline CDR1 is LNHDA and CDR2 SQIVND (reference sequence).

This clonotype was counted ten times or more. The rearrangement links TRBV12-3 or TRBV12-4 to TRBJ1-3; D perhaps matches TRBD1 (6 bases). The CDR3 is made up of 15 amino acids. Trimming took 4 bases from V and 0 from J, leaving 10 bases between them. The CDR3 protein is CASSWDTRSGNTIYF. The DNA for the CDR3 is TGTGCCAGCAGTTGGGACACCCGCTCTGGAAACACCATATATTTT.